This entry concerns a single T cell receptor (beta chain). This specimen comes from a study of T cells in women clearing cervical HPV infection. Data came from immunoSEQ multiplex PCR; TCRdb stores just in-frame clones and leaves some out. The ten most abundant clones cover approximately 9% of a sample with 20,000 to 25,000 clones. The sequencing sample was made of blood buffy coat. The TCR sequence derives from a woman aged 18-69 years with a cervical HPV16 infection that either progressed to CIN3+ or cleared (not recorded which).

The chain's CDR3 is CASSTGGVSNQPQHF. CDR3 DNA (partial): TGCGCCAGCAGCACCGGGGGAGTTAGCAATCAGCCC. V and J are TRBV10-2 and TRBJ1-5, with D perhaps matching TRBD1 (5 bases). With the read ending 3 residues before the CDR3 end, the germline J gene is used to fill in that end. Trimming cost V 6 bases and J 0 bases, with 12 bases left between them. This CDR3 comprises 15 residues. CDR1 and CDR2 from the germline V gene are WSHSY and SAAADI.